A few counts support the clone carrying this T cell receptor beta chain. Its antigen remains unknown. This entry belongs to a study of cytomegalovirus exposure and HLA in healthy donors. Whole-study findings and limits: When presence/absence was analysed, sequencing depth was taken to be roughly uniform across donors. In a later analysis, several top co-occurrence clusters appeared linked to parvovirus B19, influenza, CMV and Epstein-Barr virus. Later analysis demonstrated an association between a missense DCLRE1C variant and TCR beta V- and J-gene trimming. After further analysis at a later stage, 16,951 TCR beta sequences were associated with HLA alleles at 0.05 false discovery rate.

This CDR3 is built from 13 residues. Germline assignment: CDR1 SEHNR and CDR2 FQNEAQ (reference sequence). V trimming: 5 bases; J trimming: 7 bases; junction bases outside the gene matches: 7. The PCR used 60 Vbeta and 13 Jbeta primers. Sequencing used immunoSEQ multiplex PCR; TCRdb keeps in-frame clones, though not all of them. The sample has roughly 130,000 clones, around three quarters seen once. The source material was PBMCs. The gene calls are TRBV7-9 and TRBJ1-1; 7 positions match TRBD1. This sequence was found in a man between 18 and 35 years old in good health and CMV-seronegative. The CDR3 spells CASSDRDRDEAFF. The CDR3 nucleotides read TGTGCCAGCAGCGACCGGGACAGAGATGAAGCTTTCTTT.